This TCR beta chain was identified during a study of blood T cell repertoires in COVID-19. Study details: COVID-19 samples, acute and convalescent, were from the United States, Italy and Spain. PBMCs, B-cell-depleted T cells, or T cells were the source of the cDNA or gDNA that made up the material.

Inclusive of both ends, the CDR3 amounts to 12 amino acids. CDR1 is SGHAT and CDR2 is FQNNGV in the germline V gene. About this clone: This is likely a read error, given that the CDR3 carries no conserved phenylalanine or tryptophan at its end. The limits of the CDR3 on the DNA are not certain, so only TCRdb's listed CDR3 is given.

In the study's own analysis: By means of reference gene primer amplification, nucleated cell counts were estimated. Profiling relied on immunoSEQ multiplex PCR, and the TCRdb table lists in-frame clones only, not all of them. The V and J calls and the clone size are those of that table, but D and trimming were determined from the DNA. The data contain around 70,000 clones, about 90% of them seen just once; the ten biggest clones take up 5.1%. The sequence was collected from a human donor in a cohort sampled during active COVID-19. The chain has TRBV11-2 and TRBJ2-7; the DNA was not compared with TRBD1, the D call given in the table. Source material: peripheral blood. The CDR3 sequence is CASRRDGGQDFI.